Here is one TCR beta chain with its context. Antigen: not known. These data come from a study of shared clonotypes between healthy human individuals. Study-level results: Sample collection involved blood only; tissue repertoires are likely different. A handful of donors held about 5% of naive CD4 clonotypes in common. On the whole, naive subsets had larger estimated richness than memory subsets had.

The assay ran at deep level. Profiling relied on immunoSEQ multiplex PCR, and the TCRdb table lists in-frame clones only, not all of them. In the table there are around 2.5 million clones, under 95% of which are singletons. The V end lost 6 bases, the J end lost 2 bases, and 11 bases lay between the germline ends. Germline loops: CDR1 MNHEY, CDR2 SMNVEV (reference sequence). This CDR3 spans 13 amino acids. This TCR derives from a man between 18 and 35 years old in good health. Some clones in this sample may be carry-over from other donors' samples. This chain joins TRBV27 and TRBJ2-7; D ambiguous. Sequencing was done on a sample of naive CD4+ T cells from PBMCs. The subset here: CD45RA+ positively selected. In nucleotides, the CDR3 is TGTGCCAGCAGCCCGGGCCGAACCTACGAGCAGTACTTC. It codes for CASSPGRTYEQYF.